This T cell receptor beta chain derives from a study of vaccination and CD4 T cells after COVID-19. Study-wide context: The makeup of the convalescents was six males and four females, two of them Hispanic.

V was trimmed by 7 bases and J by 0 bases, leaving 10 bases between them. Germline V lookup: CDR1 MNHNS, CDR2 SASEGT. The CDR3 extends over 15 amino acids. The Oncomine TCR Beta short-read assay generated sequence data from the DNA of cultured CD4+ T cells. TCRdb ran MiXCR on the PCR reads and lists one entry per CDR3 protein. In the table there are some 15,000 distinct CDR3 sequences, approximately 45% of which are singletons. Treatment of the sample: roughly ten-day PBMC culture with coronavirus spike peptide pools or control peptides (ViraFEST assay). Only a few counts were recorded for this clonotype. Its antigen is undetermined.

The source of this sequence is a human donor with COVID-19. The chain is built from TRBV6-1 and TRBJ1-6; D may be TRBD1 (6 bases). Sequenced material: cultured CD4+ T cells from blood. CDR3 region: CASIPDSSYNSPLHF. CDR3 in DNA: TGTGCCAGCATACCGGACAGCTCCTATAATTCACCCCTCCACTTT.